These T cell receptor beta chains were read from a single sample in a study of T cell repertoires in cytomegalovirus infection. One entry per CDR3 protein, called by TCRdb with MiXCR from the reads. Seen here are roughly 500,000 distinct CDR3 sequences, 30% to 40% observed once, and the top ten hold around a sixth. The antigens these receptors bind are not known. This specimen consisted of cultured PBMCs, obtained from culture after CMV antigen stimulation. These TCRs come from a human donor in good health (CMV status not recorded). Some clones in this sample may be carry-over from other donors' samples. The CDR3 runs from the conserved cysteine through the conserved F or W. A D gene is named only where the DNA matches it firmly. For some rows the clone size is stated as once, few or many, or as a class when expanded; others skip it.

TRBD2 TRBJ2-5 many TRBV7-2 CASSLVAGGGETQYF TGTGCCAGCAGCTTAGTAGCGGGAGGGGGAGAGACCCAGTACTTC
. TRBJ1-6 many TRBV7-9 CASSNPAATIYNSPLHF TGTGCCAGCAGCAATCCGGCAGCGACTATCTATAATTCACCCCTCCACTTT
. TRBJ2-5 . TRBV10-3 CAISDGTREETQYF TGTGCCATCAGTGACGGGACACGGGAAGAGACCCAGTACTTC
TRBD2 TRBJ2-1 . TRBV29-1 CSVAPPLAGDNNEQFF TGCAGCGTAGCCCCTCCCCTAGCGGGAGATAACAATGAGCAGTTCTTC
TRBD1 TRBJ2-7 . TRBV20-1 CSAGKPTGPSYEQYF TGCAGTGCTGGAAAACCGACAGGGCCTAGCTACGAGCAGTACTTC
TRBD1 TRBJ1-1 . TRBV5-6 CASSLLSGGLNTEAFF TGTGCCAGCAGCTTGTTGTCAGGGGGCCTTAACACTGAAGCTTTCTTT
. TRBJ2-5 few TRBV4-1 CASSLGNTQETQYF TGCGCCAGCAGCCTAGGGAATACCCAAGAGACCCAGTACTTC
. TRBJ1-1 few TRBV10-2 CASSPLGPEAFF TGCGCCAGCAGTCCTCTAGGACCTGAAGCTTTCTTT
TRBD2 TRBJ2-1 many TRBV7-2 CASSLVGSGGRVQFF TGTGCCAGCAGCTTAGTGGGTAGCGGGGGAAGGGTGCAGTTCTTC
. TRBJ1-2 few TRBV12-3/TRBV12-4 CASSLMGGNGYGYTF TGTGCCAGCAGTTTAATGGGGGGCAATGGGTATGGCTACACCTTC
. TRBJ1-5 . TRBV27 CASSLTAQGYNQPQHF TGTGCCAGCAGTTTGACGGCCCAGGGCTACAATCAGCCCCAGCATTTT
. TRBJ1-6 many TRBV19 CASKVIEYNSPLHF TGTGCCAGTAAGGTCATAGAGTATAATTCACCCCTCCACTTT
. TRBJ2-1 . TRBV4-3 CASSPGPGRSSYNEQFF TGCGCCAGCAGCCCGGGCCCGGGACGGAGCTCCTACAATGAGCAGTTCTTC
. TRBJ2-7 . TRBV19 CASSPGAVSYEQYF TGTGCCAGTAGTCCGGGGGCAGTCTCCTACGAGCAGTACTTC
TRBD2 TRBJ2-7 many TRBV7-8 CASSFTSGRGEQYF TGTGCCAGCAGCTTTACTAGCGGGAGAGGTGAGCAGTACTTC
TRBD2 TRBJ2-5 few TRBV6-5 CASRDLDGGAEETQYF TGTGCCAGCAGGGACCTGGACGGGGGGGCGGAAGAGACCCAGTACTTC
. TRBJ2-1 . TRBV3-1 CASRRPGTAYNEQFF TGTGCCAGCAGGCGGCCCGGGACGGCCTACAATGAGCAGTTCTTC
. TRBJ2-4 . TRBV27 CASSLIGRSTIAKNIQYF TGTGCCAGCAGTTTAATTGGTCGAAGTACAATAGCCAAAAACATTCAGTACTTC
TRBD2 TRBJ2-5 . TRBV5-5 CASSLVLAGALRETQYF TGTGCCAGCAGCTTGGTACTAGCGGGAGCGCTCAGGGAGACCCAGTACTTC
. TRBJ2-3 . TRBV5-4 CASSLDTYTQYF TGTGCCAGCAGCTTGGACACTTATACGCAGTATTTT
. TRBJ2-5 . TRBV7-2 CASSLQAQETQYF TGTGCCAGCAGCTTACAGGCTCAAGAGACCCAGTACTTC
TRBD1 TRBJ1-2 few TRBV11-2 CASSLLQGARGYTF TGTGCCAGCAGCTTATTGCAGGGGGCGCGAGGCTACACCTTC
TRBD2 TRBJ2-1 . TRBV19 CASSRQERERQFF TGTGCCAGTAGTCGGCAGGAGCGGGAGAGACAGTTCTTC
. TRBJ1-2 . TRBV27 CASSLSSSVYGYTF TGTGCCAGCAGTTTATCGTCCAGTGTCTATGGCTACACCTTC
. TRBJ2-7 . TRBV6-5 CASSYSGGAIVGEQYF TGTGCCAGCAGTTACTCTGGGGGCGCGATTGTGGGCGAGCAGTACTTC
. TRBJ2-6 . TRBV7-6 CASTQGPGANVLTF TGTGCCAGCACCCAGGGACCTGGGGCCAACGTCCTGACTTTC
. TRBJ2-7 few TRBV28 CASRGPVTYEQYF TGTGCCAGTCGCGGCCCGGTTACCTACGAGCAGTACTTC
. TRBJ2-3 . TRBV11-2 CASSLGGPRTDTQYF TGTGCCAGCAGCCTAGGAGGGCCTCGCACAGATACGCAGTATTTT
TRBD2 TRBJ2-1 many TRBV7-2 CASSETSGSWYNEQFF TGTGCCAGCAGCGAAACTAGCGGGAGTTGGTACAATGAGCAGTTCTTC
TRBD2 TRBJ2-3 few TRBV5-4 CASTGGAGTTDTQYF TGTGCCAGCACCGGGGGAGCGGGGACCACAGATACGCAGTATTTT
. TRBJ2-1 . TRBV19 CASSTVGSYNEQFF TGTGCCAGTAGTACAGTCGGTTCCTACAATGAGCAGTTCTTC
. TRBJ1-3 . TRBV19 CASSMRISSGNTIYF TGTGCCAGTAGTATGCGGATTTCCTCTGGAAACACCATATATTTT
. TRBJ2-2 . TRBV7-2 CASRSTGPVGELFF TGTGCCAGCAGGTCAACGGGTCCCGTCGGGGAGCTGTTTTTT
TRBD1 TRBJ1-2 . TRBV20-1 CSAGIRTGGGYGYTF TGCAGTGCTGGAATACGGACAGGGGGCGGCTATGGCTACACCTTC
. TRBJ2-1 . TRBV27 CASSLGLKNNEQFF TGTGCCAGCAGTTTGGGCCTCAAAAACAATGAGCAGTTCTTC
. TRBJ1-2 . TRBV28 CASSLTPGGYTF TGTGCCAGCAGTCTCACCCCGGGGGGCTACACCTTC
TRBD2 TRBJ2-5 . TRBV4-1 CASSGASGKMTQYF TGCGCCAGCAGCGGGGCTAGCGGGAAAATGACCCAGTACTTC
. TRBJ1-5 . TRBV11-2 CASSLAGFGNQPQHF TGTGCCAGCAGCTTGGCGGGTTTCGGCAATCAGCCCCAGCATTTT
TRBD2 TRBJ2-7 many TRBV7-2 CASSSYVLAGVDEQYF TGTGCCAGCAGCTCCTATGTGCTAGCGGGAGTTGACGAGCAGTACTTC
. TRBJ1-1 many TRBV7-8 CASSISYLRNTEAFF TGTGCCAGCAGCATTAGCTATCTTAGGAACACTGAAGCTTTCTTT
. TRBJ1-1 few TRBV11-2 CASSLTGPGTEAFF TGTGCCAGCAGCTTAACGGGACCTGGGACTGAAGCTTTCTTT
. TRBJ2-3 . TRBV20-1 CSVVKTGTAGQDTQYF TGCAGTGTCGTAAAGACAGGGACGGCGGGACAAGATACGCAGTATTTT
TRBD2 TRBJ2-7 many TRBV7-2 CASSPGLASYEQYF TGTGCCAGCAGCCCAGGACTAGCCTCCTACGAGCAGTACTTC
. TRBJ1-1 . TRBV6-6 CASSYRRENTEAFF TGTGCCAGCAGTTACAGGAGGGAGAACACTGAAGCTTTCTTT
. TRBJ2-3 . TRBV20-1 CSARTSRAGDTQYF TGCAGTGCTAGGACCTCGAGGGCTGGGGATACGCAGTATTTT
TRBD1 TRBJ1-1 . TRBV10-2 CASTSRDRFANTEAFF TGCGCCAGCACGTCCCGGGACAGGTTCGCTAACACTGAAGCTTTCTTT
. TRBJ1-2 few TRBV6-6 CASSYSGRHYGYTF TGTGCCAGCAGTTACTCCGGGAGGCACTATGGCTACACCTTC
. TRBJ1-5 few TRBV7-2 CASSLGRTRANQPQHF TGTGCCAGCAGCTTAGGTCGTACCAGGGCGAATCAGCCCCAGCATTTT
. TRBJ2-5 many TRBV7-6 CASSGSGLNGETQYF TGTGCCAGCAGCGGGTCGGGACTCAATGGAGAGACCCAGTACTTC
. TRBJ2-2 few TRBV10-3 CAIGGSWPGTGELFF TGTGCCATCGGTGGAAGCTGGCCGGGCACCGGGGAGCTGTTTTTT
TRBD1 TRBJ2-1 few TRBV7-8 CASSQQGVYNEQFF TGTGCCAGCAGCCAGCAGGGGGTCTACAATGAGCAGTTCTTC
. TRBJ1-5 few TRBV27 CASSSFGNQPQHF TGTGCCAGCAGTTCATTCGGCAATCAGCCCCAGCATTTT
TRBD1 TRBJ1-5 many TRBV7-2 CASSLDRGRDQPQHF TGTGCCAGCAGCTTGGACAGGGGGCGCGATCAGCCCCAGCATTTT
TRBD2 TRBJ2-5 . TRBV12-5 CASGLDSGSGETQYF TGTGCTAGTGGATTAGATAGCGGGAGTGGAGAGACCCAGTACTTC
. TRBJ2-4 . TRBV12-3/TRBV12-4 CASSQRYSSGLAKNIQYF TGTGCCAGCAGTCAACGATACTCCTCAGGTTTAGCCAAAAACATTCAGTACTTC